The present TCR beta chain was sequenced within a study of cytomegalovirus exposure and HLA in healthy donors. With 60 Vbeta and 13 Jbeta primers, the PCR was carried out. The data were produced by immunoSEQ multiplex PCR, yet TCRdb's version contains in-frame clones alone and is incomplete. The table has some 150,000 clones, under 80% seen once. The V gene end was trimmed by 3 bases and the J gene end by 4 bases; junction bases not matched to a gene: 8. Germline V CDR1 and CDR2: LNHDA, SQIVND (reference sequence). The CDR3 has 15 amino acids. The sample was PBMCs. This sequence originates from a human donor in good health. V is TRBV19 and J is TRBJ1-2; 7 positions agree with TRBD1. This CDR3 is CASSIGLGQTYGYTF. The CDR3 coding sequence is TGTGCCAGTAGTATTGGACTGGGACAGACCTATGGCTACACCTTC. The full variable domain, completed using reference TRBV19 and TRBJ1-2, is DGGITQSPKYLFRKEGQNVTLSCEQNLNHDAMYWYRQDPGQGLRLIYYSQIVNDFQKGDIAEGYSVSREKKESFPLTVTSAQKNPTAFYLCASSIGLGQTYGYTFGSGTRLTVV.